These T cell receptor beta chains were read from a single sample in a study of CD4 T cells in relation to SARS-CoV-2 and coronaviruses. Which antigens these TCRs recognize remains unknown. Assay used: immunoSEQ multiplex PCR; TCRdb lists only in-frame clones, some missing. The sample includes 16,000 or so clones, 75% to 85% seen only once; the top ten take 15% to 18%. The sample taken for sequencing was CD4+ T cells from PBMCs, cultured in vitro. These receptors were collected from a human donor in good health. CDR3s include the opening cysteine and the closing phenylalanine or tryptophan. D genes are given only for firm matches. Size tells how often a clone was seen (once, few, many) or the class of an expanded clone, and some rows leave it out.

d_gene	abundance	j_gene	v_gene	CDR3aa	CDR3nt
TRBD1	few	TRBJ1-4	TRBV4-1	CASSQTGEQRGKLFF	TGCGCCAGCAGCCAAACAGGGGAGCAAAGGGGGAAACTGTTTTTT
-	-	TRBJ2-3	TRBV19	CASRGDLSVDTQYF	TGTGCCAGTAGAGGGGACTTATCGGTAGATACGCAGTATTTT
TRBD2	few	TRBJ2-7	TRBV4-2	CASSPGLAGGPTYEQYF	TGTGCCAGCAGCCCGGGACTAGCGGGAGGCCCAACCTACGAGCAGTACTTC
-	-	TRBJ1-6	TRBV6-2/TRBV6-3	CASSYLQGNSPLHF	TGTGCCAGCAGTTACTTGCAGGGGAATTCACCCCTCCACTTT
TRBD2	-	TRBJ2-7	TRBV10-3	CAISEMSGSSYEQYF	TGTGCCATCAGTGAGATGAGCGGGAGTTCCTACGAGCAGTACTTC
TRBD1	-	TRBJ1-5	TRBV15	CATSRDRGRQPQHF	TGTGCCACCAGCAGAGATAGGGGGCGTCAGCCCCAGCATTTT
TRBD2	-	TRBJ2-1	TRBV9	CASSVVGSGSSYNEQFF	TGTGCCAGCAGCGTAGTTGGTAGCGGGAGCTCCTACAATGAGCAGTTCTTC
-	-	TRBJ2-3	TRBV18	CASSLLDSTDTQYF	TGTGCCAGCTCACTGCTGGACAGCACAGATACGCAGTATTTT
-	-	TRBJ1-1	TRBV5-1	CASSLDRAWAEAFF	TGCGCCAGCAGCTTGGACAGGGCGTGGGCTGAAGCTTTCTTT
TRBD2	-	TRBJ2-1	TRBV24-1	CATSDPSGRGGNEQFF	TGTGCCACCAGTGATCCCAGCGGGAGGGGGGGCAATGAGCAGTTCTTC
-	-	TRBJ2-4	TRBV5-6	CASSNLLHGKNIQYF	TGTGCCAGCAGCAACTTACTACACGGCAAAAACATTCAGTACTTC
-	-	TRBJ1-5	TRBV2	CASSGRLFEPQHF	TGTGCCAGCAGTGGAAGATTATTCGAGCCCCAGCATTTT
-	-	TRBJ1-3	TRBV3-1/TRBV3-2	CASSQDVALSSPGNTIYF	TGTGCCAGCAGCCAAGATGTGGCGTTGTCTTCTCCTGGAAACACCATATATTTT
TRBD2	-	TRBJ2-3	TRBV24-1	CATSDGLASGDTQYF	TGTGCCACCAGTGACGGACTAGCGTCCGGAGATACGCAGTATTTT
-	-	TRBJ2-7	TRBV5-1	CASSKAGTNAYEQYF	TGCGCCAGCAGCAAGGCCGGGACGAATGCCTACGAGCAGTACTTC
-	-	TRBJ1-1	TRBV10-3	CAIRTGSLSEAFF	TGTGCCATCAGAACGGGGTCGCTATCCGAAGCTTTCTTT
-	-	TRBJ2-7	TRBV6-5	CASSYLRGGGYEQYF	TGTGCCAGCAGTTACCTCCGTGGAGGGGGCTACGAGCAGTACTTC